A selection of T cell receptor beta chains follows, all from one sample in a study of T cells in Graves' hyperthyroidism and ophthalmopathy. TCRdb analysed the multiplex PCR reads with MiXCR anew, one entry per CDR3 protein. The sample holds approximately 870,000 distinct CDR3 sequences; roughly 40% are singletons and the top ten take 8% to 9%. The sample was blood. The receptor set was obtained from a man between 18 and 29 years old with Graves' hyperthyroidism. The CDR3 runs from the conserved cysteine through the conserved F or W. The order of the fields is D gene, V gene, clone size, J gene, CDR3 DNA, CDR3 protein. The D gene is left open where the match is weak. Size values are once, few and many counts, or a class for expanded clones, and some rows have none.

>NA|TRBV6-6|NA|TRBJ2-7
TGTGCCAGCAGTAACTACAGGGGGGGCGAGCAGTACTTC
CASSNYRGGEQYF
>TRBD1|TRBV12-5|NA|TRBJ1-5
TGTGCTAGTGGTTTGGACAGGGGGATTCAGCCCCAGCATTTT
CASGLDRGIQPQHF
>NA|TRBV9|many|TRBJ1-5
TGTGCCAGCAGCGTACTAGGGGACAATCAGCCCCAGCATTTT
CASSVLGDNQPQHF
>TRBD1|TRBV5-8|few|TRBJ2-7
TGTGCCAGCAGCTCACAGGGGCCGACCTACGAGCAGTACTTC
CASSSQGPTYEQYF
>NA|TRBV5-1|few|TRBJ1-4
TGCGCCAGCAGCTTGTCGCAGGGCCTTCTGACTAATGAAAAACTGTTTTTT
CASSLSQGLLTNEKLFF
>NA|TRBV5-8|few|TRBJ1-1
TGTGCCAGCCAGCCGGTTGGCACTGAAGCTTTCTTT
CASQPVGTEAFF
>TRBD1|TRBV12-3/TRBV12-4|NA|TRBJ2-7
TGTGCCAGCAGCTTCGGGACAGGGCGGACCTACGAGCAGTACTTC
CASSFGTGRTYEQYF
>NA|TRBV11-2|few|TRBJ2-2
TGTGCCAGCAGCGCCACAGGGTCCCGGGAGCTGTTTTTT
CASSATGSRELFF
>NA|TRBV14|NA|TRBJ2-5
TGTGCCAGCAACCAAGAGGTGTTAAGGAAATGGGAGACCCAGTACTTC
CASNQEVLRKWETQYF
>NA|TRBV5-6|many|TRBJ1-1
TGTGCCAGCACCAAGCGAGCGACGGTCACTGAAGCTTTCTTT
CASTKRATVTEAFF
>TRBD1|TRBV29-1|NA|TRBJ2-5
TGCAGTCGAGACAGGGAAGAGACCCAGTACTTC
CSRDREETQYF
>NA|TRBV20-1|many|TRBJ2-7
TGCAGTGCCCTAGTAACAGGGAGCGAGCAGTACTTC
CSALVTGSEQYF
>TRBD1|TRBV10-3|many|TRBJ1-3
TGTGCCATCACAAGGGGGCCTGGAAACACCATATATTTT
CAITRGPGNTIYF
>TRBD1|TRBV9|NA|TRBJ1-2
TGTGCCAGCAGCGTAGGAGGGGGCATCAACTATGGCTACACCTTC
CASSVGGGINYGYTF
>NA|TRBV4-2|NA|TRBJ2-2
TGTGCCAGCAGCCGGAACAGGGCTTCGAACACCGGGGAGCTGTTTTTT
CASSRNRASNTGELFF
>NA|TRBV7-2|NA|TRBJ1-1
TGTGCCAGCAGCCAAGAGACAGCTGAAGCTTTCTTT
CASSQETAEAFF
>TRBD1|TRBV5-1|many|TRBJ1-2
TGCGCCAGCAGCTTTGAGGGGGCCACTCGGGGCTACACCTTC
CASSFEGATRGYTF
>NA|TRBV10-3|many|TRBJ1-4
TGTGCCATCAGTGGGGGGACCGGCGAAAAACTGTTTTTT
CAISGGTGEKLFF
>TRBD1|TRBV5-1|NA|TRBJ1-1
TGCGCCAGCAGCTTGGTCGACAGGGTGAACACTGAAGCTTTCTTT
CASSLVDRVNTEAFF
>NA|TRBV5-6|NA|TRBJ1-1
TGTGCCAGCAGCTTAAAGACCGACCAGATGAACACTGAAGCTTTCTTT
CASSLKTDQMNTEAFF
>TRBD2|TRBV7-2|NA|TRBJ2-7
TGTGCCAGCAGTTCTCTAGCGGGAGGAAGTTTCGAGCAGTACTTC
CASSSLAGGSFEQYF
>NA|TRBV7-9|once|TRBJ1-5
TGTGCCAGCAGCTCCTTACTTCAGGGGAATCAGCCCCAGCATTTT
CASSSLLQGNQPQHF
>NA|TRBV29-1|NA|TRBJ1-1
TGCAGTCTGATATGGGGGACTGAAGCTTTCTTT
CSLIWGTEAFF
>NA|TRBV10-2|NA|TRBJ1-5
TGCGCCAGCAGGGCCAGGGACTCCAATCAGCCCCAGCATTTT
CASRARDSNQPQHF
>TRBD2|TRBV7-9|many|TRBJ2-5
TGTGCCAGCAGCGTATGGACTAGCGGACAAGAGACCCAGTACTTC
CASSVWTSGQETQYF
>NA|TRBV7-2|NA|TRBJ2-7
TGTGCCAGCAGCTCGCCGGACTATTCCTACGAGCAGTACTTC
CASSSPDYSYEQYF
>NA|TRBV15|NA|TRBJ1-3
TGTGCCACCAGCAGAGGAGGGAACTATGGCTACACCATATATTTT
CATSRGGNYGYTIYF
>NA|TRBV2|once|TRBJ1-2
TGTGCCAGCAGTGGCCGGGGACATTCTAACTATGGCTACACCTTC
CASSGRGHSNYGYTF
>NA|TRBV2|NA|TRBJ2-2
TGTGCCAGCAGTGTGTTAGCGGCGAACACCGGGGGGCTGTTTTTT
CASSVLAANTGGLFF
>NA|TRBV7-9|many|TRBJ2-7
TGTGCCAGCAGCCAGCCGGGGGCAGACTACGAGCAGTACTTC
CASSQPGADYEQYF
>NA|TRBV7-2|many|TRBJ1-1
TGTGCCAGCAGCTTAAGCGGTATAGGTGAAGCTTTCTTT
CASSLSGIGEAFF
>NA|TRBV25-1|NA|TRBJ2-3
TGTGCCAGCAGCTTCGTAACCACAGATACGCAGTATTTT
CASSFVTTDTQYF
>NA|TRBV20-1|few|TRBJ1-6
TGCAGTGCTAGAGAGGGAGGGAACTATAATTCACCCCTCCACTTT
CSAREGGNYNSPLHF
>NA|TRBV12-3/TRBV12-4|few|TRBJ2-7
TGTGCCAGCAGTAACGGGACGCCCTACGAGCAGTACTTC
CASSNGTPYEQYF
>NA|TRBV2|many|TRBJ2-5
TGTGCCAGCGGAGGAGTGGGGCAAGAGACCCAGTACTTC
CASGGVGQETQYF
>TRBD1|TRBV6-5|NA|TRBJ1-6
TGTGCCAGCAGTTACTCGACAGGGGGTTCCTATAATTCACCCCTCCACTTT
CASSYSTGGSYNSPLHF
>TRBD1|TRBV24-1|NA|TRBJ2-7
TGTGCCACCAGTGGCTTACAGGGGGCTAGCACCGGGGAGCTGTACTTC
CATSGLQGASTGELYF
>NA|TRBV5-4|NA|TRBJ1-4
TGCGCCAGCAGCCAAGAGCCAGTCGTCAATGAAAAACTGTTTTTT
CASSQEPVVNEKLFF
>NA|TRBV19|many|TRBJ1-6
TGTGCCAGTAGTACCCCGGGGCAAGGAGGTTCACCCCTCCACTTT
CASSTPGQGGSPLHF
>NA|TRBV7-3|many|TRBJ1-2
TGTGCCAGCAGCCCCGACAAGGGTAACTATGGCTACACCTTC
CASSPDKGNYGYTF
>TRBD2|TRBV7-2|NA|TRBJ2-2
TGTGCCAGCAGCTTGGGACTAGCTGCGGAGCTGTTTTTT
CASSLGLAAELFF
>NA|TRBV29-1|few|TRBJ2-7
TGCAGCGTTGAAATCGGGGGGCCCTACGAGCAGTACTTC
CSVEIGGPYEQYF
>TRBD1|TRBV19|few|TRBJ2-7
TGTGCCAGTAGTATCGGAGGGACAGGGGTTCGCGAGCAGTACTTC
CASSIGGTGVREQYF
>TRBD2|TRBV29-1|many|TRBJ2-5
TGCAGCGTTGGGGAGGGAGAGACCCAGTACTTC
CSVGEGETQYF
>NA|TRBV2|NA|TRBJ2-2
TGTGCCAGCAGTGAATCCGGGCACGGAGAGCTGTTTTTT
CASSESGHGELFF
>NA|TRBV7-2|NA|TRBJ2-7
TGTGCCAGCAGCTTACAGGGGATGGGCTACGAGCAGTACTTC
CASSLQGMGYEQYF
>NA|TRBV25-1|NA|TRBJ2-2
TGTGCCAGCGTCGAGACAGCCACCGGGGAGCTGTTTTTT
CASVETATGELFF